This T cell receptor (beta chain) derives from a study of T-cell memory formation after mild COVID-19. Study results and limitations: For contracting clones, CD4+ ones sat mainly in CM and EM, CD8+ in EMRA.

TCRdb re-called the 5' RACE reads with MiXCR, one entry per CDR3 protein. The table shows over 150,000 distinct CDR3 sequences, with 20% to 25% occurring only once. V lost 2 bases, J lost 2 bases, and 7 bases stayed unmatched. Germline loops: CDR1 LGHNT, CDR2 FRNRAP. This CDR3 has 16 residues. A word on this clonotype: As yet, its antigen is unknown.

This sequence joins TRBV12-5 and TRBJ2-3; TRBD2 aligns across 7 bases. The TCR comes from an adult woman who had mild COVID-19 (a few samples of this study predate the infection). Cell type and time point are not known. Sequenced input: PBMCs or a T cell subset sorted from them (not recorded which). DNA of the CDR3: TGTGCTAGTGGTTTGAACGCCGGGAGGTACACAGATACGCAGTATTTT. Translating it yields CASGLNAGRYTDTQYF.